This record covers a single T cell receptor (beta chain). TCRdb re-called the RT-PCR reads through MiXCR, storing one row per CDR3 protein. The table has 150,000 to 200,000 distinct CDR3 sequences, approximately 24% seen once. These data are taken from a study of patients and donors after allogeneic stem cell transplantation. The sequence was obtained from a human donor who was either an allogeneic HSCT recipient or a stem cell or donor lymphocyte infusion donor (not recorded which). It is not recorded whose cells these are; they may come from a transplant donor. The sample consisted of blood, either unsorted or a sorted T cell fraction (not recorded which).

The CDR3 DNA reads TGTGCCAGCAGTCCTTCCATAATCAGCTCTGGAAACACCATATATTTT. It yields the protein CASSPSIISSGNTIYF. This chain connects TRBV12-3 or TRBV12-4 to TRBJ1-3, with D hard to call. V was shortened by 5 bases and J by 0 bases, with 14 bases between the two germline ends. The CDR3 sequence is 16 residues long.